Included here is one TCR beta chain sequence, with context. The CDR3 has 15 amino acids. V was shortened by 6 bases and J by 5 bases, with 19 bases between the two germline ends. Germline-derived CDR1 and CDR2 are LNHDA and SQIVND (reference sequence). These data originate in a study of blood T cell repertoires in COVID-19. Study-level information: Acute and convalescent COVID-19 specimens originated in the United States, Italy and Spain. T cells, B-cell-depleted T cells, or PBMCs supplied cDNA or gDNA.

As originally analysed: Amplification from reference gene primers served as the basis for estimated nucleated cell counts. Here immunoSEQ multiplex PCR was the method, and the copy in TCRdb shows in-frame clones only, minus some. The V and J calls and the clone size are those of that table, but D and trimming were determined from the DNA. In the table there are about 56,000 clones, around 90% of which are singletons. The receptor was isolated from a human donor in a cohort sampled during active COVID-19. Sequenced sample: peripheral blood. The chain recombines TRBV19 with TRBJ1-2; possible D gene TRBD1, 6 bases. As DNA, the CDR3 is TGTGCCAGTAGAGCAGCAGCGACAGGCGTGTATGGCTACACCTTC. Translated: CASRAAATGVYGYTF.